This paragraph reports one T cell receptor beta chain. Antigen specificity is unknown. Every donor gave 8 to 10 milliliters of peripheral blood. The germline V gene has CDR1 MGHDK and CDR2 SYGVNS. V was cut by 9 bases and J by 3 bases, with 17 bases left in between. The CDR3 length is 14 residues. A second PCR, run for about 6 to 12 cycles, used a sample-barcoded 5' primer plus a J-beta primer mix. Using its own MiXCR run on the 5' RACE reads, TCRdb lists one record per CDR3 protein. Of about 1.8 million distinct CDR3 sequences in the sample, roughly 52% were seen once. These data come from a study of blood T cells in healthy people across ages. Overall study: Template-switching capture recovered about one barcoded beta molecule per two T cells.

Overall study results and limits: A greater number of naive CD4+ cells and higher diversity distinguished long-lived donors from aged donors. TCR beta diversity correlated strongly with naive T cell percentage.

The chain has TRBV25-1 and TRBJ2-5; no definite D call. This clonotype was obtained from a woman aged 40 to 49 in good health. The sequenced sample consisted of blood. The CDR3 DNA sequence: TGTGCCAGTTCTCTTTGGGCCGAAAAAGAGACCCAGTACTTC. Amino acids: CASSLWAEKETQYF. The full variable domain, its missing parts supplied by reference TRBV25-1 and TRBJ2-5, is EADIYQTPRYLVIGTGKKITLECSQTMGHDKMYWYQQDPGMELHLIHYSYGVNSTEKGDLSSESTVSRIRTEHFPLTLESARPSHTSQYLCASSLWAEKETQYFGPGTRLLVL.